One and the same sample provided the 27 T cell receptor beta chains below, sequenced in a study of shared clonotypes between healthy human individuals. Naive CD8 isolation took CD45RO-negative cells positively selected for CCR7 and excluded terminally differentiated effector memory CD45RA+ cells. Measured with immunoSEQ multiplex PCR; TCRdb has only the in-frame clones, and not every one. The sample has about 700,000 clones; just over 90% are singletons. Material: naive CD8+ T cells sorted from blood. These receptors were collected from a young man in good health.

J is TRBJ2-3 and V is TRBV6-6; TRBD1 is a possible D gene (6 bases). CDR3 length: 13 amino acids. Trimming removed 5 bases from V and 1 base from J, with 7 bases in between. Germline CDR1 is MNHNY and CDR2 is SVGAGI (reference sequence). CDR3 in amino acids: CASSRQGTDTQYF. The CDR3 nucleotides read TGTGCCAGCAGTCGACAGGGCACAGATACGCAGTATTTT.

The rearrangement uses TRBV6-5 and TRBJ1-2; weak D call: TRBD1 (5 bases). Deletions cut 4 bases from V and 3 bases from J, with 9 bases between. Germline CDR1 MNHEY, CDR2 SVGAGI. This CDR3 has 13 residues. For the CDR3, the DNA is TGTGCCAGCAGTTTCGGGGCCTACTATGGCTACACCTTC. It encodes CASSFGAYYGYTF.

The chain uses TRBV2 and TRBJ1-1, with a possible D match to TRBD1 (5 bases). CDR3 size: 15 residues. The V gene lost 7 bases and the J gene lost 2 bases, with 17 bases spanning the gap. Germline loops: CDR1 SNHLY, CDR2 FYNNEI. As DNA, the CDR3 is TGTGCCAGCAACTCAGGGCCAATGATAAACACTGAAGCTTTCTTT. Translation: CASNSGPMINTEAFF.

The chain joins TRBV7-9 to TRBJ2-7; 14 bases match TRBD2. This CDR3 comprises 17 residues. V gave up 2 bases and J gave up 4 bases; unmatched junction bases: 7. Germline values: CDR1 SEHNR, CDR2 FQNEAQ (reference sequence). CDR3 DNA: TGTGCCAGCAGCTTAAGCCTAGGGACTAGCGGGAGTTACGAGCAGTACTTC. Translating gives CASSLSLGTSGSYEQYF.

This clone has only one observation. The CDR3 here is CASSYSDNQPQHF. CDR3 DNA: TGTGCCAGCAGTTACTCGGATAATCAGCCCCAGCATTTT. The chain uses TRBV6-6 and TRBJ1-5; D call uncertain. V was cut by 0 bases and J by 4 bases, with 4 bases left in between. The germline gives CDR1 MNHNY, CDR2 SVGAGI (reference sequence). The CDR3 consists of 13 residues.

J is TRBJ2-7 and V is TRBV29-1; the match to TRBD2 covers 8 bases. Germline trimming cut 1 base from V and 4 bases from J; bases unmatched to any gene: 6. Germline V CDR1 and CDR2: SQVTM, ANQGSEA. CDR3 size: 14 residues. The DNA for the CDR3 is TGCAGCGTTGAAGTGCTAGCGGGCCAGTACGAGCAGTACTTC. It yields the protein CSVEVLAGQYEQYF.

The CDR3 DNA follows: TGCGCCAGCAGCCAAGATTCACAGGGATTAGGGTCCTACGAGCAGTACTTC. Residues: CASSQDSQGLGSYEQYF. The rearrangement uses TRBV4-3 and TRBJ2-7; maybe TRBD1 (6 bases). Germline V gene sequence: CDR1 LGHNA, CDR2 YSLEER. The CDR3 has 17 amino acids. V lost 0 bases and J lost 1, with 16 bases in between.

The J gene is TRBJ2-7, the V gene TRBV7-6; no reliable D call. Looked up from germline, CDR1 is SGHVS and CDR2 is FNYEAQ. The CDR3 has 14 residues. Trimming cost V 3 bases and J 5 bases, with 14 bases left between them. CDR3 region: CASSFRVQADEQYF. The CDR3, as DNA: TGTGCCAGCAGCTTCCGGGTTCAAGCTGACGAGCAGTACTTC.

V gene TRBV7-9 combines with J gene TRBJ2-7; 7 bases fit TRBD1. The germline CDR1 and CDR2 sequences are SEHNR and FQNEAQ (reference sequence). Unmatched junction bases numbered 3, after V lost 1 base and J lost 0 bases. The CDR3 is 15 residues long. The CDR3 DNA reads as TGTGCCAGCAGCTTAGAACACAGGGGCTCCTACGAGCAGTACTTC. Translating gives CASSLEHRGSYEQYF.

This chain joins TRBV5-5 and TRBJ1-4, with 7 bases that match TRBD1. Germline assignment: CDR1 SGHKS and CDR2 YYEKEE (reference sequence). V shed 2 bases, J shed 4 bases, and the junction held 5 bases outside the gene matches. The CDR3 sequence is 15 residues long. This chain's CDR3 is CASSFRTGYNEKLFF. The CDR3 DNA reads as TGTGCCAGCAGCTTTCGGACAGGATATAATGAAAAACTGTTTTTT. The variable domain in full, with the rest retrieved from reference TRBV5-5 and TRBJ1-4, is DAGVTQSPTHLIKTRGQQVTLRCSPISGHKSVSWYQQVLGQGPQFIFQYYEKEERGRGNFPDRFSARQFPNYSSELNVNALLLGDSALYLCASSFRTGYNEKLFFGSGTQLSVL.

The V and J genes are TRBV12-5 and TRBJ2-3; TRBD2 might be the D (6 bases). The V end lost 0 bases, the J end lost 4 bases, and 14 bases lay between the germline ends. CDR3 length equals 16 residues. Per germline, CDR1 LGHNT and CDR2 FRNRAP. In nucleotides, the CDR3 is TGTGCTAGTGGTTTGGTACTGGGCGGGATCGCAGATACGCAGTATTTT. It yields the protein CASGLVLGGIADTQYF.

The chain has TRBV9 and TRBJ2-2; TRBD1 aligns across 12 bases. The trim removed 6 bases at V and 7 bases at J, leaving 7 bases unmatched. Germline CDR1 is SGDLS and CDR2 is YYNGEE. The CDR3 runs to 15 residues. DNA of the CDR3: TGTGCCAGCACGACCGGGACAGGGGGCATCGGGGAGCTGTTTTTT. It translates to CASTTGTGGIGELFF.

The CDR3 is CASSGTPGFNYEQYF. The CDR3 nucleotides are TGTGCCAGCAGTGGGACTCCCGGATTCAACTACGAGCAGTACTTC. J is TRBJ2-7 and V is TRBV2, with D possibly matching TRBD2 (5 bases). V dropped 4 bases and J dropped 3 bases, with 16 bases sitting between them. CDR1 and CDR2 (germline): SNHLY, FYNNEI. CDR3 length: 15 amino acids.

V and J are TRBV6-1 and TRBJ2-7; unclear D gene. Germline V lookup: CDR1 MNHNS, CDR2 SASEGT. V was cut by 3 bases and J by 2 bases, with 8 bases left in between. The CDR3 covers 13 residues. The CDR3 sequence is CASSDFMTYEQYF. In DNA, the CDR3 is TGTGCCAGCAGTGACTTCATGACCTACGAGCAGTACTTC.

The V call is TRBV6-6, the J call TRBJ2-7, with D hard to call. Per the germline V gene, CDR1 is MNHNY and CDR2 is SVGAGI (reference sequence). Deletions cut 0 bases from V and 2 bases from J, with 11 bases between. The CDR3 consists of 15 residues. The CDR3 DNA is TGTGCCAGCAGTTACTCGGCTTCCGAAGCCTACGAGCAGTACTTC. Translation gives CASSYSASEAYEQYF.

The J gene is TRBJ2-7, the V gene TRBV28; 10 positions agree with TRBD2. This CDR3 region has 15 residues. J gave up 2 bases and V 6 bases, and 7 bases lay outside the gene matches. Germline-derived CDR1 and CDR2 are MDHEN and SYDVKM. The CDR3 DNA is TGTGCCAGCAGCCCTCTTCTAGCGGGAGCCTACGAGCAGTACTTC. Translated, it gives CASSPLLAGAYEQYF.

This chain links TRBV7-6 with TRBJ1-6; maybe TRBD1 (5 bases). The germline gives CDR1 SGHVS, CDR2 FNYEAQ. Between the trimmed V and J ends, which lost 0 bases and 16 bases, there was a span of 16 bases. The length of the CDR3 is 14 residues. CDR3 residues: CASSLAPGDPILHF. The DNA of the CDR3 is TGTGCCAGCAGCTTAGCGCCGGGGGACCCAATACTCCACTTT.

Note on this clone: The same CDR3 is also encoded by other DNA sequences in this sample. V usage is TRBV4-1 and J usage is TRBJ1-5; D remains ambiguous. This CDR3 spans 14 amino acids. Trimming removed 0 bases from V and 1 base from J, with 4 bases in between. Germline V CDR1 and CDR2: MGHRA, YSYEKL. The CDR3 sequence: CASSQEGSNQPQHF. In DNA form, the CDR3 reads TGCGCCAGCAGCCAAGAGGGAAGCAATCAGCCCCAGCATTTT.

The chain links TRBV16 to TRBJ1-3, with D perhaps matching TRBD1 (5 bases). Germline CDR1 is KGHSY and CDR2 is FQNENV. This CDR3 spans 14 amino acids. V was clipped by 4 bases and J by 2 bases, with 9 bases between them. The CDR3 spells CASSRGPPGNTIYF. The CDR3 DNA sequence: TGTGCCAGCAGCCGGGGCCCCCCTGGAAACACCATATATTTT.

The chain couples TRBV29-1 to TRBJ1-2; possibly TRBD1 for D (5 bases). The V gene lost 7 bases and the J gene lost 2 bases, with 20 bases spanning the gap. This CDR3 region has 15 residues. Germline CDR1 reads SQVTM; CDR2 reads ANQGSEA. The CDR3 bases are TGCAGCGCCTACATCAGGGTGGCGGAGAACTATGGCTACACCTTC. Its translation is CSAYIRVAENYGYTF.

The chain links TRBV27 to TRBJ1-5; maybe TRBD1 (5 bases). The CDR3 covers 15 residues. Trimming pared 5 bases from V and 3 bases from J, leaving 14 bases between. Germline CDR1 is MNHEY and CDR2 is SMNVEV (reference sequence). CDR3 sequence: CASSDRDGYNQPQHF. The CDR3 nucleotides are TGTGCCAGCAGTGACCGGGACGGCTACAATCAGCCCCAGCATTTT.

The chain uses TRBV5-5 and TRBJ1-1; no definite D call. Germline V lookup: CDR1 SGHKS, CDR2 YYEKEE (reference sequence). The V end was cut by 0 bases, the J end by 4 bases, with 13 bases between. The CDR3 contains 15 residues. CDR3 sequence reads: CASSLEFWGGTEAFF. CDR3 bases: TGTGCCAGCAGCTTGGAATTTTGGGGAGGCACTGAAGCTTTCTTT. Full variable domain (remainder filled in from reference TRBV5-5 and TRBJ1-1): DAGVTQSPTHLIKTRGQQVTLRCSPISGHKSVSWYQQVLGQGPQFIFQYYEKEERGRGNFPDRFSARQFPNYSSELNVNALLLGDSALYLCASSLEFWGGTEAFFGQGTRLTVV.

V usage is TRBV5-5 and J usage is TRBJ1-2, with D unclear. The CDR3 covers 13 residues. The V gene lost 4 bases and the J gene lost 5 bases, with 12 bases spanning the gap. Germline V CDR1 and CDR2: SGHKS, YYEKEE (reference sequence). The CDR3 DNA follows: TGTGCCAGCAGCCCTGACATATCATATGGCTACACCTTC. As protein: CASSPDISYGYTF.

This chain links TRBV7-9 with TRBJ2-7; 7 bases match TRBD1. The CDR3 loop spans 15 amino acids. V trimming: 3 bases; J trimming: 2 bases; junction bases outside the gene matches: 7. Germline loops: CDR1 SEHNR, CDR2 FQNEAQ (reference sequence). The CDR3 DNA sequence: TGTGCCAGCAGCTTCGATGGACAGGCCCCCTACGAGCAGTACTTC. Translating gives CASSFDGQAPYEQYF.

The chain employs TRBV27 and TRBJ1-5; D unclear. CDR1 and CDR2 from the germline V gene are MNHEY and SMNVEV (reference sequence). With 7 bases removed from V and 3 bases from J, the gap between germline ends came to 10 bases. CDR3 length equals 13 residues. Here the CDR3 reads CASKGADNQPQHF. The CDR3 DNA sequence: TGTGCCAGCAAGGGCGCGGACAATCAGCCCCAGCATTTT.

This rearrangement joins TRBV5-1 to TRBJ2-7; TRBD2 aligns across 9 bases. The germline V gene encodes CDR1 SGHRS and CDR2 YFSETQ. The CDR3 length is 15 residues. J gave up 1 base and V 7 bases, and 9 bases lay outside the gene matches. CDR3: CASSSSGRWSYEQYF. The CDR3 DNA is TGCGCCAGCTCTAGTAGCGGGAGATGGTCCTACGAGCAGTACTTC.

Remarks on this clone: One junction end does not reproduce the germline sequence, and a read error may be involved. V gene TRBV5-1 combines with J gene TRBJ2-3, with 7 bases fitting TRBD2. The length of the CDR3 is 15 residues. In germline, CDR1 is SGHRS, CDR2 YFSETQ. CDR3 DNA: TGCGCCACCAGCCCGGGGCTAGCGGACACAGATACGCAGTATTTT. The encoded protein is CATSPGLADTDTQYF. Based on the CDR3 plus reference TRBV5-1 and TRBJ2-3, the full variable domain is KAGVTQTPRYLIKTRGQQVTLSCSPISGHRSVSWYQQTPGQGLQFLFEYFSETQRNKGNFPGRFSGRQFSNSRSEMNVSTLELGDSALYLCATSPGLADTDTQYFGPGTRLTVL.